This TCR beta chain originates from a study of T cells in localized non-small cell lung cancer. Repertoires were generated with immunoSEQ multiplex PCR, while TCRdb's copy carries only in-frame clones and drops some. The sample has approximately 4,600 clones, around 27% seen once; the top ten hold around 4.8%. The length of the CDR3 is 16 residues. The germline V gene has CDR1 SGHNT and CDR2 YENEEA. V was pared by 0 bases and J by 0 bases, with 11 bases between. The rearrangement links TRBV11-3 to TRBJ1-2; D is perhaps TRBD1 (5 bases). This specimen was lung tumor tissue, taken before any cancer treatment. This receptor was identified in a man aged 35 to 70 with stage II lung adenocarcinoma. The CDR3 nucleotides read TGTGCCAGCAGCTTAGATCTGACAGACACTAACTATGGCTACACCTTC. Protein product: CASSLDLTDTNYGYTF.